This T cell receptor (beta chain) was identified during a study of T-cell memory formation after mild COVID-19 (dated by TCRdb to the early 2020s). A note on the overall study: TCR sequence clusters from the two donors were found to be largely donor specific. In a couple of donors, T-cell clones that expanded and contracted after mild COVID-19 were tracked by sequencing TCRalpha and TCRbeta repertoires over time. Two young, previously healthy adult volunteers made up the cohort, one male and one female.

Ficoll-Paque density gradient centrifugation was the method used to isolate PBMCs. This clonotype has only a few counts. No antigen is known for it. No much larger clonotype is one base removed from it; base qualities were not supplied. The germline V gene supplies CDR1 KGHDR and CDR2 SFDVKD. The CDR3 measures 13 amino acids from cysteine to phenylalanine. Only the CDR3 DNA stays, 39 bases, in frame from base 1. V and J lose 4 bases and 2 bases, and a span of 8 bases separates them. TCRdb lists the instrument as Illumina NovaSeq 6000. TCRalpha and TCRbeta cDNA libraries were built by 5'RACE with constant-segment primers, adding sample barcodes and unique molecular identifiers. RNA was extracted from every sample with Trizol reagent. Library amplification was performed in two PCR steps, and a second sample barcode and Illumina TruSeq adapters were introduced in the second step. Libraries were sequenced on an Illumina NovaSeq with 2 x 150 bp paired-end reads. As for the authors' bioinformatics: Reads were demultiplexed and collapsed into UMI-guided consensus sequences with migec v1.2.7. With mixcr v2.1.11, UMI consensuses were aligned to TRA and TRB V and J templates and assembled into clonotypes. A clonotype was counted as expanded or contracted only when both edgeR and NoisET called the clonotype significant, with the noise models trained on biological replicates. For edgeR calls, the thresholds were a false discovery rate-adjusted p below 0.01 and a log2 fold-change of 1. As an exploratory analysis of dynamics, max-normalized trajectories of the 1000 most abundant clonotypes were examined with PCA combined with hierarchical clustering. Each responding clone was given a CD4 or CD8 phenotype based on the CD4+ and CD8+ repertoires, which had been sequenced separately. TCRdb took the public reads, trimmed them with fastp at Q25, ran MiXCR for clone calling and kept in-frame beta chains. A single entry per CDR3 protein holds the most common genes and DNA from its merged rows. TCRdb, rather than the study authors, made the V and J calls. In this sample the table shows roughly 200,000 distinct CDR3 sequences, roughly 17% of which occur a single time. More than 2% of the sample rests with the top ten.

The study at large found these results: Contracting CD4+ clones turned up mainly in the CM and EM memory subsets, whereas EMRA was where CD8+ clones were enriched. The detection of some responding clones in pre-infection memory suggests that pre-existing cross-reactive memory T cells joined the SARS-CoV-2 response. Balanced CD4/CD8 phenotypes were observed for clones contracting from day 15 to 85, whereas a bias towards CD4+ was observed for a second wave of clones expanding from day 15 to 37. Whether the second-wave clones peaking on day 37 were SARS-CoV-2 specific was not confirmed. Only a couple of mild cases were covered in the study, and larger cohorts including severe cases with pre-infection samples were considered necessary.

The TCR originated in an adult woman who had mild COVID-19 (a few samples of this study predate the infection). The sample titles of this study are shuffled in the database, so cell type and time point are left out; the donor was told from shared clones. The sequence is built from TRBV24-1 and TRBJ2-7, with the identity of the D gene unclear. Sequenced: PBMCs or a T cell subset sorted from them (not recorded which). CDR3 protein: CATSDSNTYEQYF. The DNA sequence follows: TGTGCCACCAGTGACTCAAATACCTACGAGCAGTACTTC.